Listed below are T cell receptor beta chains from one sample, sequenced in a study of monozygotic twins with inflammatory bowel disease. TCRdb reanalyzed the 5' RACE reads and collapses them to one entry per CDR3 protein, without DNA. Found here are fewer than 550,000 distinct CDR3 sequences; the top ten clones hold 2.4%. Sequencing was performed on blood. Receptors were obtained from a human donor with ulcerative colitis or Crohn's disease, or a healthy co-twin of an affected twin (not recorded which). CDR3s include the opening cysteine and the closing phenylalanine or tryptophan. Each record gives: J gene, V gene, CDR3 protein.

>TRBJ2-7|TRBV7-8
CASSPGQGGSEQYF
>TRBJ2-7|TRBV20-1
CSASGKGTGTYEQYF
>TRBJ2-7|TRBV20-1
CSARDRVYEQYF
>TRBJ2-1|TRBV4-3
CASSQEPSGRSEQFF
>TRBJ2-5|TRBV27
CASQKLTEETQYF
>TRBJ1-3|TRBV12-3/TRBV12-4
CASSQGADGNTIYF
>TRBJ2-1|TRBV4-3
CASSQVTSGSRGNEQFF
>TRBJ2-2|TRBV12-3/TRBV12-4
CASSFYQNTGELFF
>TRBJ2-4|TRBV5-6
CASSVQGSKNIQYF
>TRBJ2-1|TRBV6-5
CASNSGTSYYNEQFF
>TRBJ1-2|TRBV5-6
CASIPAGQRIYGYTF
>TRBJ1-4|TRBV28
CASSPDRVNGKLFF
>TRBJ2-1|TRBV14
CASSQGGGFYNEQFF
>TRBJ2-1|TRBV20-1
CSARESPERFSYNEQFF
>TRBJ2-1|TRBV25-1
CASSDDRRLYNEQFF
>TRBJ2-5|TRBV3-1
CASSQRRQIQETQYF
>TRBJ2-1|TRBV28
CASSYGSPNYNEQFF
>TRBJ1-4|TRBV20-1
CSARDPGFNEKLFF
>TRBJ1-5|TRBV5-8
CASSSDTQVAQHF
>TRBJ1-2|TRBV3-1
CASSHLGTVAKGYGYTF
>TRBJ1-6|TRBV3-1
CASSLIRDLNSPLHF
>TRBJ2-5|TRBV5-1
CASEPGQGGKETQYF
>TRBJ2-5|TRBV7-7
CASSASGGLETQYF
>TRBJ2-1|TRBV7-2
CASSKRLAGGHNEQFF
>TRBJ2-5|TRBV19
CASSIGHPGETQYF
>TRBJ2-7|TRBV20-1
CSARSRDRSYEQYF
>TRBJ1-2|TRBV7-9
CATRQSNNYGYTF
>TRBJ2-3|TRBV10-2
CASSTPTGRDTQYF
>TRBJ2-1|TRBV25-1
CASSDPGGEMNEQFF
>TRBJ1-3|TRBV19
CASNPDRSGNTIYF
>TRBJ2-1|TRBV4-1
CASSQVDGDSYNEQFF
>TRBJ2-2|TRBV18
CASSRLDRGGLNTGELFF
>TRBJ1-1|TRBV2
CASSEVRAGTEAFF
>TRBJ2-1|TRBV4-3
CASSQEREGYNEQFF
>TRBJ2-5|TRBV2
CASSGTSGNYQETQYF